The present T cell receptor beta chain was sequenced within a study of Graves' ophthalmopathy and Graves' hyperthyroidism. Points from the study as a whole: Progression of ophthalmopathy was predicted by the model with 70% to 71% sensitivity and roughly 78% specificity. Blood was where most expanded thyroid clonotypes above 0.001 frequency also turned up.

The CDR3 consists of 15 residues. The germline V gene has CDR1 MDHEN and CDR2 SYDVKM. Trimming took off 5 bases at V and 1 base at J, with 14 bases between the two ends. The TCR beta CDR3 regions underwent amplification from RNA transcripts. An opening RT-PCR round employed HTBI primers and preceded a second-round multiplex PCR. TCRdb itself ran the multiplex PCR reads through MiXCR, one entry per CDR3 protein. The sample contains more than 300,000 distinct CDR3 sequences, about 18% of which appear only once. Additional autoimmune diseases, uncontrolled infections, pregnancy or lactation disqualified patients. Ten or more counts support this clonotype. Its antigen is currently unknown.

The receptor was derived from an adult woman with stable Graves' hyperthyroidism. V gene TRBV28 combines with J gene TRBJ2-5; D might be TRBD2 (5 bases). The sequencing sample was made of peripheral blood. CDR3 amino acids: CASSRPGLLQETQYF. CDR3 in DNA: TGTGCCAGCAGTCGGCCCGGACTCCTCCAAGAGACCCAGTACTTC.